The source of this TCR beta chain is a study of CD4 T cells in relation to SARS-CoV-2 and coronaviruses. Study-wide context: Crossreactive spike epitopes shared across donors were mapped to their HLA restriction.

CD4+ T cells from unexposed donors were obtained before the COVID-19 pandemic (2011-2018). As to this clone: As yet, its antigen is unknown.

Profiled with immunoSEQ multiplex PCR; TCRdb holds only in-frame clones, not every one. This sample carries tens of thousands of clones, around 86% of them seen once, and the ten largest clones take around 1.5%. Trimming left V 3 bases short and J 3 bases short, with 9 bases between. Looked up from germline, CDR1 is LNHDA and CDR2 is SQIVND (reference sequence). This CDR3 region has 14 residues. Study findings and constraints: The assay detects memory recall responses, not culture-primed primary responses.

The V gene is TRBV19, the J gene TRBJ1-5; D unclear. Sequences were obtained from memory CD4+ T cells from PBMCs. The TCR comes from a human donor in good health. Written as DNA, the CDR3 is TGTGCCAGTAGTATGTGGACGGACAATCAGCCCCAGCATTTT. It yields the protein CASSMWTDNQPQHF. The whole variable domain, filled in from reference TRBV19 and TRBJ1-5, reads DGGITQSPKYLFRKEGQNVTLSCEQNLNHDAMYWYRQDPGQGLRLIYYSQIVNDFQKGDIAEGYSVSREKKESFPLTVTSAQKNPTAFYLCASSMWTDNQPQHFGDGTRLSIL.